Following are 5 T cell receptor beta chains from one sample sequenced in a study of blood T cells in healthy people across ages. A second PCR of 7 to 11 cycles used a sample-barcoded 5' primer and a J-beta primer mix. From the 5' RACE reads, TCRdb called clonotypes with MiXCR, one entry per CDR3 protein. The profile covers 580,000 or so distinct CDR3 sequences, with around 50% appearing a single time and about 22% taken by the ten largest. The source material was blood. All receptors derive from a man older than 75 in good health.

Of note for this clonotype: The junction departs from the called germline gene at one end, perhaps through a read error. The chain recombines TRBV4-3 with TRBJ2-6; D is ambiguous. This CDR3 spans 19 amino acids. Germline-derived CDR1 and CDR2 are LGHNA and YSLEER. The CDR3 loop is CAGSQVPTLQGSGANVLTF. In DNA form, the CDR3 reads TGCGCCGGCAGCCAAGTACCTACACTTCAAGGCTCTGGGGCCAACGTCCTGACTTTC.

This clonotype was seen many times. The chain employs TRBV6-6 and TRBJ1-5; unclear D gene. Germline loops: CDR1 MNHNY, CDR2 SVGAGI (reference sequence). Trimming removed 8 bases at V and 6 bases at J, with 11 bases between. The CDR3 runs 12 residues. CDR3 sequence reads: CASGEGSQPQHF. In DNA form, the CDR3 reads TGTGCCAGCGGCGAGGGTAGTCAGCCCCAGCATTTT.

The sample holds many counts of this clonotype. The chain links TRBV27 to TRBJ2-3, with 15 nucleotides matching TRBD2. This CDR3 has 18 residues. Losses at the gene ends were 2 bases for V and 2 bases for J; bases not matched to a gene: 5. CDR1 is MNHEY, CDR2 SMNVEV, per germline (reference sequence). The CDR3 loop is CASSLRWTSGRDTDTQYF. Written as DNA, the CDR3 is TGTGCCAGCAGTTTAAGGTGGACTAGCGGGAGGGACACAGATACGCAGTATTTT.

This sequence joins TRBV27 and TRBJ2-1; D could derive from TRBD1 or TRBD2 (5 bases each). This CDR3 contains 17 residues. Germline V CDR1 and CDR2: MNHEY, SMNVEV (reference sequence). The V end lost 2 bases, the J end lost 4 bases, and 18 bases lay between the germline ends. This CDR3 is CASSLGVDGALYNEQFF. In DNA form, the CDR3 reads TGTGCCAGCAGTTTAGGGGTAGACGGGGCCCTTTACAATGAGCAGTTCTTC.

This chain connects TRBV12-3 or TRBV12-4 to TRBJ2-4; D might be TRBD1 (6 bases). The J call may be in error: the DNA end matches TRBJ2-7 better. The CDR3 consists of 13 residues. As DNA, the CDR3 is TGTGCCAGTAGACAACAGGGCCAGTACGAGCAGTACTTC. The encoded protein is CASRQQGQYEQYF.